This T cell receptor beta chain was retrieved from a study of beta chain features in type 1 diabetes. Whole-study results and caveats: For Type 1 diabetes patients, all four CD4+ subsets carried TCRB CDR3s that were moderately but significantly shorter. Patients' naive, central memory and Treg TCRB repertoires seemed closer to one another than those of healthy donors. Using cDNA template may skew counts toward highly expressing activated cells.

Germline lookup yields CDR1 SGHAT and CDR2 FQNNGV. The CDR3 sequence is 17 residues long. V lost 0 bases and J lost 1, with 14 bases in between. Of note for this clone: Antigen unknown.

The authors reverse transcribed all of the isolated RNA, so sequencing captured expressed TCRB transcripts. TCRdb keeps only in-frame clones here, not all; method: immunoSEQ multiplex PCR. The table has 850,000 to 900,000 clones, 15% to 20% seen once. The sequenced material came from naive CD4+ T cells from blood. The chain joins TRBV11-2 to TRBJ2-3; D ambiguous. The sequence came from a woman aged 18-30 years in good health. The CDR3 DNA reads as TGTGCCAGCAGCTTAGATTACCCCCGAGCAGGCACAGATACGCAGTATTTT. This translates into CASSLDYPRAGTDTQYF.